A selection of T cell receptor beta chains follows, all from one sample in a study of T cells in Graves' hyperthyroidism and ophthalmopathy. MiXCR was run by TCRdb on the multiplex PCR reads, yielding one entry per CDR3 protein. This table holds hundreds of thousands of distinct CDR3 sequences, 35% found once. The material sequenced was blood. Receptors were obtained from a woman aged 40 to 50 with Graves' hyperthyroidism. CDR3s include the opening cysteine and the closing phenylalanine or tryptophan. D genes are given only for firm matches. The listing skips clone size in some rows; elsewhere it reads once, few, many or a size class.

j_call clone_size v_call cdr3_length d_call cdr3_nt cdr3_aa
TRBJ1-2 . TRBV7-9 11 . TGTGCCAGCAGCCAGGGACCGCGCTGCACCTTC CASSQGPRCTF
TRBJ1-1 . TRBV11-2 16 TRBD1 TGTGCCAGCAGTATCGGGGACAGGGGCCGGAACACTGAAGCTTTCTTT CASSIGDRGRNTEAFF
TRBJ1-5 . TRBV25-1 12 . TGTGCCAGCAGTGAATTTGGCGTGTCCCAGCATTTT CASSEFGVSQHF
TRBJ2-5 many TRBV7-9 14 . TGTGCCAGCAGCCCCCGTACGGTGGGAGAGACCCAGTACTTC CASSPRTVGETQYF
TRBJ1-2 many TRBV12-3/TRBV12-4 13 . TGTGCCAGCAGTTTGTATAGGGACTATGGCTACACCTTC CASSLYRDYGYTF
TRBJ1-1 few TRBV27 13 . TGTGCCAGCAGTGCCCGGGACAACACTGAAGCTTTCTTT CASSARDNTEAFF
TRBJ2-2 . TRBV11-3 11 . TGTGCCACCTCCCGGACCGGGGAGCTGTTTTTT CATSRTGELFF
TRBJ2-1 few TRBV10-3 14 TRBD2 TGTGCCAGCAGCTCGGGACTAGCGGTTAATGAGCAGTTCTTC CASSSGLAVNEQFF
TRBJ1-2 . TRBV29-1 15 TRBD1 TGCAGCGTTGAAGACGACGAGACAGGGCGGGCTGGCTACACCTTC CSVEDDETGRAGYTF
TRBJ1-1 many TRBV20-1 13 . TGCAGTGCTAGGAAGGGGCTAGATACTGAAGCTTTCTTT CSARKGLDTEAFF
TRBJ2-5 many TRBV29-1 14 . TGCAGCGTTGGTCGTAGGGCAGTCCAAGAGACCCAGTACTTC CSVGRRAVQETQYF
TRBJ2-5 many TRBV7-3 13 . TGTGCCAGCAGCTCGGTGGTGGGAGAGACCCAGTACTTC CASSSVVGETQYF
TRBJ1-1 many TRBV7-2 14 . TGTGCCAGCAGTTTCAAGGGGGTTGACACTGAAGCTTTCTTT CASSFKGVDTEAFF
TRBJ2-7 . TRBV10-3 12 . TGTGCCACCCGGACACTAACCTACGAGCAGTACTTC CATRTLTYEQYF
TRBJ2-7 many TRBV2 16 . TGTGCCAGCAGTGAATCGAGTGTAGGGAGTTTGTACGAGCAGTACTTC CASSESSVGSLYEQYF
TRBJ2-1 few TRBV2 11 . TGTGCCAGCAATGACGGAAATGAGCAGTTCTTC CASNDGNEQFF
TRBJ1-5 many TRBV4-3 13 . TGCGCCAGCAGCCAAGAGAGCAATCAGCCCCAGCATTTT CASSQESNQPQHF
TRBJ2-3 few TRBV24-1 13 . TGTGCCACCAGTGAGGGGGCCACAGATACGCAGTATTTT CATSEGATDTQYF
TRBJ1-1 . TRBV19 14 . TGTGCCAGTGGTCCCCTCAGTAAGGGAACTGAAGCTTTCTTT CASGPLSKGTEAFF
TRBJ2-5 . TRBV4-3 16 . TGCGCCAGCAGCCCAATACCGTGGCGAAACCAAGAGACCCAGTACTTC CASSPIPWRNQETQYF
TRBJ2-5 many TRBV7-9 15 . TGTGCCAGCAGCTCGCTGGGCGGACTCCAAGAGACCCAGTACTTC CASSSLGGLQETQYF
TRBJ1-1 few TRBV5-1 14 TRBD1 TGCGCCAGCCATCTGGGCGACAGGGCCACTGAAGCTTTCTTT CASHLGDRATEAFF
TRBJ1-1 once TRBV29-1 13 . TGCACCCTACCCCGGGGGACGAACACTGAAGCTTTCTTT CTLPRGTNTEAFF
TRBJ1-2 many TRBV15 16 TRBD1 TGTGCCACCAGCAGAGAGGTAGTGCAGGGGGCCTATGGCTACACCTTC CATSREVVQGAYGYTF
TRBJ1-4 many TRBV6-5 15 . TGTGCCAGCAGCCCCGTCGTTGGGACTAATGAAAAACTGTTTTTT CASSPVVGTNEKLFF
TRBJ2-7 many TRBV14 14 . TGTGCCAGCAGCCAAGAACTAGCCTCCTACGAGCAGTACTTC CASSQELASYEQYF
TRBJ1-2 . TRBV5-1 16 TRBD1 TGCGCCAGCAGCTTGGAGACAGGGGCGGGTAACTATGGCTACACCTTC CASSLETGAGNYGYTF
TRBJ1-6 many TRBV15 16 TRBD1 TGTGCCACCAGCAGCCAGGGGGTCGTGAATAATTCACCCCTCCACTTT CATSSQGVVNNSPLHF
TRBJ1-2 many TRBV7-8 13 . TGTGCCAGCAGCTTAACAAGGCTCGGCGGCTACACCTTC CASSLTRLGGYTF
TRBJ2-5 . TRBV11-2 14 TRBD1 TGTGCCAGCAGCTTAACCCGGGACAGGGAGCCCCAGTACTTC CASSLTRDREPQYF
TRBJ1-1 many TRBV7-2 12 . TGTGCCAGCAGCTCCTTCTCAGGGGAGCCTTTCTTT CASSSFSGEPFF
TRBJ1-1 many TRBV19 14 . TGTGCCAGTAGTATAGGTTTTAGGGATACTGAAGCTTTCTTT CASSIGFRDTEAFF
TRBJ1-1 . TRBV6-2/TRBV6-3 14 TRBD1 TGTGCCAGCAACTTAAAACCGGGACAGGTCAAAGCTTTCTTT CASNLKPGQVKAFF
TRBJ2-2 . TRBV6-2/TRBV6-3 14 . TGTGCCAGCAGGAACGGACAGAACACCGGGGAGCTGTTTTTT CASRNGQNTGELFF
TRBJ2-7 few TRBV5-1 15 . TGCGCCAGCAGCTTGGAGTCTCGGAACTTCTACGAGCAGTACTTC CASSLESRNFYEQYF
TRBJ1-2 many TRBV7-9 16 . TGTGCCAGCAGCTCCCAGCCCCAACAAGCTAACTATGGCTACACCTTC CASSSQPQQANYGYTF
TRBJ2-1 . TRBV2 11 . TGTGCCAGCAGCCCTCCCAATGAGCAGTTCTTC CASSPPNEQFF
TRBJ1-1 many TRBV12-3/TRBV12-4 13 . TGTGCCAGCAGTTCGCAGGGGCACACTGAAGCTTTCTTT CASSSQGHTEAFF
TRBJ1-2 many TRBV12-3/TRBV12-4 13 . TGTGCCAGCAGTTCCGGGACCCTTTATGGCTACACCTTC CASSSGTLYGYTF
TRBJ2-5 many TRBV2 12 . TGTGCCATCCGGGACGCCGGAGAGACCCAGTACTTC CAIRDAGETQYF
TRBJ1-5 many TRBV20-1 12 . TGCAGTGCTAGTGATGGGAATCAGCCCCAGCATTTT CSASDGNQPQHF
TRBJ1-6 many TRBV10-3 16 TRBD1 TGTGCCATCAGTGAGTCCCCGGGACAGGGAGGATCACCCCTCCACTTT CAISESPGQGGSPLHF
TRBJ1-5 once TRBV10-3 13 TRBD1 TGTGCCATCAGGCAGGGGACAGGTCAGCCCCAGCATTTT CAIRQGTGQPQHF
TRBJ1-1 few TRBV5-4 15 . TGTGCCAGCCGAATGGGGGGACGAGGGAGTAATGAAGCTTTCTTT CASRMGGRGSNEAFF
TRBJ2-5 many TRBV19 14 . TGTGCCAGTAGTATATCAGGGGATGGGGAGACCCAGTACTTC CASSISGDGETQYF
TRBJ2-7 . TRBV19 15 . TGTGCCAGTAGTATATCGGGACCACTATCCTACGAGCAGTACTTC CASSISGPLSYEQYF
TRBJ2-7 . TRBV19 15 . TGTGCCAGTAGTATAGAGGGACATCCCGCCTACGAGCAGTACTTC CASSIEGHPAYEQYF
TRBJ2-7 . TRBV6-5 17 . TGTGCCAGCAGTTACTCGTCGGCGGGGAAAATCTCCTACGAGCAGTACTTC CASSYSSAGKISYEQYF
TRBJ1-2 many TRBV5-5 13 . TGTGCCAGCAGCCATGACAGGAGGTATGGCTACACCTTC CASSHDRRYGYTF
TRBJ2-5 many TRBV6-5 12 . TGTGCCAGCAGGGACCCCGGGGAGACCCAGTACTTC CASRDPGETQYF
TRBJ2-3 . TRBV25-1 16 TRBD2 TGTGCCAGCAGCCCCATACTTCTAGCGGGGGCAGATACGCAGTATTTT CASSPILLAGADTQYF
TRBJ1-4 many TRBV29-1 13 . TGCAGCGTTGGGCGTGCAACTAATGAAAAACTGTTTTTT CSVGRATNEKLFF
TRBJ1-2 many TRBV20-1 13 . TGCAGTGCTAGACTGGACTCTAACTATGGCTACACCTTC CSARLDSNYGYTF
TRBJ2-2 many TRBV24-1 15 . TGTGCCACCAGTGTTTCGACAGTCTACACCGGGGAGCTGTTTTTT CATSVSTVYTGELFF
TRBJ2-7 . TRBV7-2 18 . TGTGCCAGCAGCCAGCCTCAGAACCCAGCGATGAGATCCTACGAGCAGTGCTTC CASSQPQNPAMRSYEQCF
TRBJ1-5 few TRBV20-1 15 . TGCAGTGCTAGGGAGGGCAGGGCTGACAATCAGCCCCAGCATTTT CSAREGRADNQPQHF
TRBJ1-3 many TRBV7-9 13 . TGTGCCAGCCAGGAGAGCTCTGGAAACACCATATATTTT CASQESSGNTIYF
TRBJ2-7 few TRBV6-4 12 . TGTGCCAGCGGGGACTCGAAGTACGAGCAGTACTTC CASGDSKYEQYF
TRBJ2-5 many TRBV25-1 14 . TGTGCCAGCAGTTCGAGACAGATCCAAGAGACCCAGTACTTC CASSSRQIQETQYF
TRBJ1-6 . TRBV7-8 18 . TGTGCCAGCAGCCCCAACATAAGGGCAGGGGTCCTGAATTCACCCCTCCACTTT CASSPNIRAGVLNSPLHF